In this sample, the clone carrying this T cell receptor beta chain turned up a few times. The antigen is undetermined. CDR1 is SGHAT and CDR2 is FQNNGV in the germline V gene. The ends lost 5 bases at V and 4 bases at J; junction bases unmatched: 7. This CDR3 has 15 residues. This sample is part of a study of beta chain features in type 1 diabetes. Study-wide results and caveats: Shorter TCRB CDR3s, moderately but significantly so, marked every one of the four CD4+ subsets in Type 1 diabetes patients.

As every portion of the isolated RNA was reverse transcribed, the sequencing read expressed TCRB transcripts. Clones were sequenced by immunoSEQ multiplex PCR, and TCRdb holds only the in-frame ones, with some missing. The sample contains about 190,000 clones, about 7.9% of which appear only once. The chain has TRBV11-2 and TRBJ2-1; 8 nucleotides line up with TRBD1. The source material was central memory CD4+ T cells from blood. This TCR derives from a man aged 18 to 30 with type 1 diabetes. This CDR3 is CASSIGQGFYNEQFF. The CDR3 nucleotides are TGTGCCAGCAGCATCGGACAGGGTTTTTACAATGAGCAGTTCTTC.